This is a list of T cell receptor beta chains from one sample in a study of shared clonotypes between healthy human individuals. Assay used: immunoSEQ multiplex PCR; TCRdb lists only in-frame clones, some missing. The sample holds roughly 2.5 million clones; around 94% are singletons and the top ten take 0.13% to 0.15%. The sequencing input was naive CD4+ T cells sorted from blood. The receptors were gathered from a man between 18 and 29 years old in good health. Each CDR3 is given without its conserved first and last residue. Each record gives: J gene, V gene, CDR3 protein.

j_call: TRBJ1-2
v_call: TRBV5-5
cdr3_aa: ASSQRTANYGYT

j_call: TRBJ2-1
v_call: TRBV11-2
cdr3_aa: ASSLNGRGASYNEQF

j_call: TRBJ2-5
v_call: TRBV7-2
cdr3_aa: ASSYKNGGARETQY

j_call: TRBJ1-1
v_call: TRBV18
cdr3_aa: ASSPWEGLGEAF

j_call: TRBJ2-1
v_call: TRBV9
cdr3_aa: ASSVEGTSGNEQF

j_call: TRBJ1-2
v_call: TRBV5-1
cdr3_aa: ASSLTATETSSVMRT

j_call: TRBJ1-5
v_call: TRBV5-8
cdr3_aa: ASSWRWNQPQH

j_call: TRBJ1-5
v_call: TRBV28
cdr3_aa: ASSLRSWSDNQPQH

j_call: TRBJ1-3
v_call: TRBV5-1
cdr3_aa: ASSPDSSGNTIY

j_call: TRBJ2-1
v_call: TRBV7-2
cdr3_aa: ASSLASGGGTEQF

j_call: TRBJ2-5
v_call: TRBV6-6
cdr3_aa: ASSRGAGETQY

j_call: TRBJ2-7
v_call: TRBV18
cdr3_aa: ASSPPGGSYEQY

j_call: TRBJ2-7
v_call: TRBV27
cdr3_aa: ASSLSGFLAEQY

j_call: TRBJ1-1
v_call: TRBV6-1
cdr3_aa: ASREMQATRTEAF

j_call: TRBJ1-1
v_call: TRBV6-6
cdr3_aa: ASIGHTNTEAF

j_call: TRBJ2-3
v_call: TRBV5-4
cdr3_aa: ASSLAGLASLSDTQY

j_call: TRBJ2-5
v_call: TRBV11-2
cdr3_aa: ASSLDRTQETQY

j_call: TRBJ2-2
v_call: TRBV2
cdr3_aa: ASSGQSTGELF

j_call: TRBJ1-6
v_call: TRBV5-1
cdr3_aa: ASSFNTGIGSPLH

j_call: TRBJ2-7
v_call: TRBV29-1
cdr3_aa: SDLRYSGRAKGRNEQY

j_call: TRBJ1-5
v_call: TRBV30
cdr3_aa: AWSRSKIQPQH

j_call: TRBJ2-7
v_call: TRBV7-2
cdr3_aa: ASSLVGTQGGEQY

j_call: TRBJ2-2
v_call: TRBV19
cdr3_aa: ASSFNGLAGGTTGELF

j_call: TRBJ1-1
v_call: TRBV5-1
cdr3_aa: ASETGTGGVGTEAF

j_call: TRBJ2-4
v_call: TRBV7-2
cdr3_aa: ASSNSRGIQY

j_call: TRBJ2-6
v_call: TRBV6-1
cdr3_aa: ASSGGTSGNSGANVLT